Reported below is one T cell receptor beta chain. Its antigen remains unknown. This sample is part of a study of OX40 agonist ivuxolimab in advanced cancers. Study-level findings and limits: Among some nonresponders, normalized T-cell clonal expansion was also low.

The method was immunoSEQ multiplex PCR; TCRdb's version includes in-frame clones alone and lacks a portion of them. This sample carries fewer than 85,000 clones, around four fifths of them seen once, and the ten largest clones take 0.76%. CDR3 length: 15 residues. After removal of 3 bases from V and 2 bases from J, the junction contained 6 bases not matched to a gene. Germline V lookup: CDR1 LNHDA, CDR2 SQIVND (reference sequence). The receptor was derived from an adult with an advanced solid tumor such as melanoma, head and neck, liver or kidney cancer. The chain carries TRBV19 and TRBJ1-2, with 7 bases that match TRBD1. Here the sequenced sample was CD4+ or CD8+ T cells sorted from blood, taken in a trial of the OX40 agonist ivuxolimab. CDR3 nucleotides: TGTGCCAGTAGTATCTGGGGGACAGACAACTATGGCTACACCTTC. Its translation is CASSIWGTDNYGYTF.